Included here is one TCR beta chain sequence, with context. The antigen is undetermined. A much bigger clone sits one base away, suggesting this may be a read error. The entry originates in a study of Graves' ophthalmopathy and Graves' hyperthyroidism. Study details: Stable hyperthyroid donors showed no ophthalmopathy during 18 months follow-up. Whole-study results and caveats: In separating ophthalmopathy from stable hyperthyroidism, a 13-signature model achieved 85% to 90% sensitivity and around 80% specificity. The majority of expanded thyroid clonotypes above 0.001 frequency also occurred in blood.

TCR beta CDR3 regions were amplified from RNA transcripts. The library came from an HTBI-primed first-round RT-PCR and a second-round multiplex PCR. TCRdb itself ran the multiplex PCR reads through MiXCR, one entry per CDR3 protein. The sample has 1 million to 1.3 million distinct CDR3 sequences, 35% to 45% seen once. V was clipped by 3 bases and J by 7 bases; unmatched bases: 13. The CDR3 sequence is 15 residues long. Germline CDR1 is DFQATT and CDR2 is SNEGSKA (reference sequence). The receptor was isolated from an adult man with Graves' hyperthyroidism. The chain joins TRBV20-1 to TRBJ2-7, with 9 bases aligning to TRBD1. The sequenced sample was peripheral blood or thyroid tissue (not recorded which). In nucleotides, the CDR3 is TGCAGTGCTAGGCGCAGGACAGGGGACTCCGGGGAGCAGTACTTC. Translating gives CSARRRTGDSGEQYF.